What follows are 8 T cell receptor beta chains derived from one specimen sequenced in a study of identical twins (dated by TCRdb to 2016 to 2017). To prepare the library, 5' RACE was applied. Sequencer: Illumina HiSeq 2000. TCRdb itself trimmed the public reads at Q25 with fastp, ran MiXCR and retained productive beta chains. Rows are unified per CDR3 protein, each entry keeping the most common DNA and genes. The sample includes hundreds of thousands of distinct CDR3 sequences, with around a tenth observed a single time. The ten largest account for roughly 5% of the sample. Sample: memory (CD45RO+) T cells sorted from blood. The label giving this sample's cell subset or site can be read as: CD45RO+ enriched T cells. The source of these receptors is a woman between 18 and 29 years old in good health.

In its sample, this clonotype was seen many times. In DNA form, the CDR3 reads TGTGCCAGCAGCTGGAAGGGATGGTACGAGCAGTACTTC. It yields the protein CASSWKGWYEQYF. This sequence joins TRBV7-2 and TRBJ2-7; D is ambiguous. The CDR3 length is 13 residues. In germline, CDR1 is SGHTA, CDR2 FQGNSA. The V end lost 4 bases, the J end lost 4 bases, and 11 bases lay between the germline ends.

This clonotype was seen a few times. This chain joins TRBV5-6 and TRBJ2-5; 10 positions agree with TRBD2. This CDR3 contains 14 residues. Germline V lookup: CDR1 SGHDT, CDR2 YYEEEE. After removal of 4 bases from V and 5 bases from J, the junction contained 5 bases not matched to a gene. The chain's CDR3 is CASSAMTSGETQYF. CDR3 bases: TGTGCCAGCAGCGCCATGACTAGCGGGGAGACCCAGTACTTC.

This clonotype occurred a few times. The J gene is TRBJ1-2, the V gene TRBV7-2, with 8 bases matching TRBD1. The CDR3 runs to 13 residues. The V and J ends lost 10 bases and 3 bases, in that order; junction bases with no gene match: 7. Germline lookup yields CDR1 SGHTA and CDR2 FQGNSA. The CDR3 region is CATRTGRDYGYTF. For the CDR3, the DNA is TGTGCCACCAGGACAGGGCGGGACTATGGCTACACCTTC.

The CDR3 reads CASSSTEGSEAFF. In DNA, the CDR3 is TGCGCCAGCAGCTCGACGGAGGGATCTGAAGCTTTCTTT. J is TRBJ1-1 and V is TRBV4-1; D ambiguous. The germline V and J ends were trimmed by 5 bases and 6 bases, with 13 bases remaining between them. Germline V gene lookup returns CDR1 MGHRA and CDR2 YSYEKL. This CDR3 has 13 residues.

In this sample, this clonotype turned up many times. The chain joins TRBV3-1 to TRBJ2-7; D is ambiguous. The length of the CDR3 is 14 residues. Trimming pared 1 base from V and 0 bases from J, leaving 7 bases between. The germline V gene has CDR1 LGHDT and CDR2 YNNKEL (reference sequence). This CDR3 is CASSQVTDSYEQYF. The CDR3 nucleotides are TGTGCCAGCAGCCAAGTGACGGACTCCTACGAGCAGTACTTC.

This chain links TRBV20-1 with TRBJ2-3, with 12 bases matching TRBD2. CDR1 and CDR2 from the germline V gene are DFQATT and SNEGSKA (reference sequence). With V trimmed by 5 bases and J by 3 bases, 6 bases remained unmatched. The length of the CDR3 is 15 residues. In DNA, the CDR3 is TGCAGTGCTCAAACTAGCGGGAGGAGGACAGATACGCAGTATTTT. Its translation is CSAQTSGRRTDTQYF.

J is TRBJ2-5 and V is TRBV5-5; D unresolved. V lost 1 base and J lost 5, with 9 bases in between. Germline CDR1 is SGHKS and CDR2 is YYEKEE (reference sequence). CDR3 length: 13 residues. Written as DNA, the CDR3 is TGTGCCAGCAGCTTGAGTCCGCGGGAGACCCAGTACTTC. Amino acid sequence: CASSLSPRETQYF.

The V and J genes are TRBV5-1 and TRBJ2-3, with TRBD2 identical over 12 bases. This CDR3 has 15 residues. V shed 7 bases, J shed 3 bases, and the junction held 6 bases outside the gene matches. From germline, CDR1 is SGHRS and CDR2 YFSETQ. The DNA for the CDR3 is TGCGCCAGCGGGGCTAGCGGGAGGGATACAGATACGCAGTATTTT. This translates into CASGASGRDTDTQYF.